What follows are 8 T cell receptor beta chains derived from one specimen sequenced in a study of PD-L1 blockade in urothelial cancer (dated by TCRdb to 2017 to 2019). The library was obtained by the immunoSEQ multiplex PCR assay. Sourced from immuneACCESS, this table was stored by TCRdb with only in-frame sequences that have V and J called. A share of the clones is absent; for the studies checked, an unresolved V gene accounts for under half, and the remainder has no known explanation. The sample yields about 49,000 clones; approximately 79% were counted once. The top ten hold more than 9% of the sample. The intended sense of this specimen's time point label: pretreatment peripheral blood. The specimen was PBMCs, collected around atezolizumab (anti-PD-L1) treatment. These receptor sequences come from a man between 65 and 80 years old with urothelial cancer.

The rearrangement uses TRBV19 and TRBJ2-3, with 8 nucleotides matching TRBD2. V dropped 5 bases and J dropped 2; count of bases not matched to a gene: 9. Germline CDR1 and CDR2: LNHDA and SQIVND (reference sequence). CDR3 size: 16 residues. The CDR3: CASSASIAGYTDTQYF. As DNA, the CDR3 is TGTGCCAGTAGTGCATCAATAGCGGGATACACAGATACGCAGTATTTT. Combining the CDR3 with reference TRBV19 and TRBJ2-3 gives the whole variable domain DGGITQSPKYLFRKEGQNVTLSCEQNLNHDAMYWYRQDPGQGLRLIYYSQIVNDFQKGDIAEGYSVSREKKESFPLTVTSAQKNPTAFYLCASSASIAGYTDTQYFGPGTRLTVL.

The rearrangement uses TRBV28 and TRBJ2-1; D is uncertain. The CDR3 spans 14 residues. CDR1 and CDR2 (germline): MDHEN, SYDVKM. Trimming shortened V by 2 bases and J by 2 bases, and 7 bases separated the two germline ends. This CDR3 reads CASSLQRPYNEQFF. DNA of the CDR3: TGTGCCAGCAGTTTACAGCGTCCCTACAATGAGCAGTTCTTC.

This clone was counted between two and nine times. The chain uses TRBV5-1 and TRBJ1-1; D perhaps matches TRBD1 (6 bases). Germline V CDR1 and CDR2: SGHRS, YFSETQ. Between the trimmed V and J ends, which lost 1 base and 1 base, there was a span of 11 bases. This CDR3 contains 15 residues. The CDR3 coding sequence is TGCGCCAGCAGCTTGAGGACAGCAACGAACACTGAAGCTTTCTTT. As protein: CASSLRTATNTEAFF.

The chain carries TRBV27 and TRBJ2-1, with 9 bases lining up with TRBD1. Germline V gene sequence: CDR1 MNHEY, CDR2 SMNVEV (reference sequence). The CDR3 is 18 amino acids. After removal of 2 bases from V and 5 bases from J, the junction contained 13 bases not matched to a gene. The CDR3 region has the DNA TGTGCCAGCAGTTTAGCCTCTCTGTGGACAGGGGCCAACAATGAGCAGTTCTTC. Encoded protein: CASSLASLWTGANNEQFF.

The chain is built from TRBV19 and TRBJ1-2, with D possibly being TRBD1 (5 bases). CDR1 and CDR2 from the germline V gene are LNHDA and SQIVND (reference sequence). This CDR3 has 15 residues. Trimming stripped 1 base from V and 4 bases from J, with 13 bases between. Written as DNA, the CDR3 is TGTGCCAGTAGTATAGTGGACACCTCAAGCTATGGCTACACCTTC. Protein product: CASSIVDTSSYGYTF.

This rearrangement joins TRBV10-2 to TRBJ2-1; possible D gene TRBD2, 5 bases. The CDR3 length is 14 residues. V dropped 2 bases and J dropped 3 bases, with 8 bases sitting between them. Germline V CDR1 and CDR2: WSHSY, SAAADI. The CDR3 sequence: CASSERGFYNEQFF. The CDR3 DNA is TGCGCCAGCAGTGAGCGCGGGTTCTACAATGAGCAGTTCTTC.

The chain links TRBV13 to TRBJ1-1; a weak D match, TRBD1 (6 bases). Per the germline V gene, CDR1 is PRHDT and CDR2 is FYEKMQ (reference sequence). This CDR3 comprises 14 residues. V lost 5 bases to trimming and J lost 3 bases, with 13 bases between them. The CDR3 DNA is TGTGCCAGCAGCCCGACAGGAGGTTACACTGAAGCTTTCTTT. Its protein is CASSPTGGYTEAFF.

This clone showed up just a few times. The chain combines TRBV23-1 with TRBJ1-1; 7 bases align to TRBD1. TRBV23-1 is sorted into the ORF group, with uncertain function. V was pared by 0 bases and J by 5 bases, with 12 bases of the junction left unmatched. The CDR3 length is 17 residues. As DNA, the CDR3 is TGCGCCAGCAGTCAATCCAGGAGGGGGCGAAAGGAAACTGAAGCTTTCTTT. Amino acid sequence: CASSQSRRGRKETEAFF.